The rows below give T cell receptor beta chains drawn from one sample of a study of identical twins. TCRdb re-analysed the 5' RACE reads in MiXCR, keeping a single row per CDR3 protein. This sample has about 290,000 distinct CDR3 sequences; less than 9.5% occur once, and the top ten carry around 7.1%. These data were likewise used in another study, on yellow fever vaccine responses in identical twins.

Sequenced: CD8+ T cells sorted from blood. All receptors derive from a woman aged 18-29 years in good health. CDR3s include the opening cysteine and the closing phenylalanine or tryptophan.

TRBV7-3	TRBJ2-1	CASSSTGANEQFF
TRBV5-6	TRBJ2-1	CASSLAPRTTYNEQFF
TRBV27	TRBJ2-7	CASGIAGLGEQYF
TRBV9	TRBJ2-1	CASSVARLAGNYNEQFF
TRBV5-1	TRBJ2-3	CASSSGGALVFTDTQYF
TRBV4-1	TRBJ2-7	CASSRSGGAGVVF
TRBV20-1	TRBJ2-3	CSARGVSDRDTQYF
TRBV4-2	TRBJ2-1	CASSQESRVGNNEQFF
TRBV24-1	TRBJ2-5	CATRGNRESQETQYF
TRBV4-1	TRBJ2-7	CASSQDPLDRKYEQYF
TRBV20-1	TRBJ2-4	CSARNREAKNIQYF
TRBV28	TRBJ1-2	CASRMYREGYTF
TRBV4-1	TRBJ2-7	CASSPRDTENYEQYF
TRBV7-9	TRBJ2-2	CASSLVNGGELFF
TRBV6-2/TRBV6-3	TRBJ2-7	CASSNLADVLYEQYF
TRBV12-3/TRBV12-4	TRBJ1-2	CASSSESPGGYTF
TRBV19	TRBJ2-1	CASSIGLDGNNEQFF
TRBV20-1	TRBJ2-3	CSAGSTHQMDTQYF
TRBV4-2	TRBJ2-3	CASSQDPGDTQYF
TRBV7-3	TRBJ1-2	CASSPTGPDTYGYTF
TRBV24-1	TRBJ2-1	CATSDLPSDNEQFF
TRBV12-3/TRBV12-4	TRBJ2-3	CASSPIGTTDTQYF
TRBV12-3/TRBV12-4	TRBJ1-1	CASSRPGRNTEAFF
TRBV20-1	TRBJ2-7	CSAPTGFSYEQYF
TRBV27	TRBJ2-1	CASSNTPSGRYNEQFF
TRBV7-9	TRBJ2-1	CASSLSNNEQFF
TRBV10-3	TRBJ1-2	CAISDRDRGLENYGYTF
TRBV20-1	TRBJ2-7	CSARRLAEDEQYF
TRBV20-1	TRBJ1-1	CSASAVGLIIERNTEAFF
TRBV20-1	TRBJ2-7	CSASYPGQGRNYEQYF
TRBV20-1	TRBJ2-5	CCASFPWLAGTKETQYF
TRBV11-1	TRBJ2-7	CASIPKGTSSDSYEQYF
TRBV6-2/TRBV6-3	TRBJ1-5	CASNTGGDLNQPQHF
TRBV25-1	TRBJ2-1	CASNGQGTYNEQFF
TRBV9	TRBJ2-7	CASSPDDPIRLSSYEQYF
TRBV6-5	TRBJ2-3	CASRLGGIGDTDTQYF
TRBV7-9	TRBJ2-5	CASSSTSGSGETQYF
TRBV6-1	TRBJ1-1	CASSTGTGNMNTEAFF
TRBV12-3/TRBV12-4	TRBJ2-3	CASSTAGGPSTDTQYF
TRBV7-2	TRBJ1-5	CASSLTVRPDINQPQHF
TRBV20-1	TRBJ2-3	CSATGTSGRVDTQYF
TRBV5-6	TRBJ2-3	CASSTPYRPDIDTQYF
TRBV20-1	TRBJ1-1	CSAIDWNTEAFF
TRBV27	TRBJ2-7	CASSFGPEQYF
TRBV7-6	TRBJ2-7	CASSLGTGGSYSQYEQYF
TRBV9	TRBJ2-1	CASSVSGIYNEQFF
TRBV6-2/TRBV6-3	TRBJ1-2	CASSLPGDGYTF
TRBV18	TRBJ2-1	CASSPPMGLSYNEQFF
TRBV11-2	TRBJ2-1	CASSPIRGPYNEQFF